This TCR beta chain was identified during a study of tumor and adjacent non-tumor tissue in lung cancer. The library came from three nested PCR rounds adapted from ARM-PCR protocols. In TCRdb, the multiplex PCR reads were re-called with MiXCR into one record per CDR3 protein. The table records some 100,000 distinct CDR3 sequences, over 55% of them present only once. Study-wide results and caveats: Tumor TCR diversity, when higher, was linked to shorter survival. Normal lung showed higher cumulative top 100 clone frequency than tumor.

Comments on this clonotype: Antigen: not known.

The template was RNA from unsorted bulk tissue. This non-tumor lung sample came from over 3 cm beyond the tumor edge. Between August and November 2014, newly diagnosed, chemotherapy-naive lung cancer patients underwent thoracic surgery in China. Input material: distant non-tumor lung tissue. The clonotype originates from a man younger than 45 with non-small cell lung cancer.

The CDR3 DNA reads as TGCGCCAGCAGCTTCTCCGGGACTATCACAGATACGCAGTATTTT. Translation: CASSFSGTITDTQYF. The rearrangement uses TRBV5-1 and TRBJ2-3; 7 bases map to TRBD2. The trim removed 2 bases at V and 2 bases at J, leaving 5 bases unmatched. Germline-derived CDR1 and CDR2 are SGHRS and YFSETQ. The CDR3 loop spans 15 amino acids.